This TCR beta chain came from a study of shared clonotypes between healthy human individuals. In the study overall: Each donor had three CD4 naive, three CD4 memory, two CD8 naive and one CD8 memory plate. Study results and caveats: Clonotype sharing across donors was expected to vary with sequencing depth.

TCRdb's table, derived via immunoSEQ multiplex PCR, lists solely in-frame clones and lacks some. This table has about a million clones, approximately 70% appearing once. Per germline, CDR1 SGHAT and CDR2 FQNNGV. The V and J ends lost 3 bases and 4 bases, in that order; junction bases with no gene match: 2. This CDR3 spans 13 amino acids. Donation came from healthy HIV-negative adults that had no recent acute infections or vaccinations. To note about this clone: Its antigen is still unknown.

Material for sequencing was memory CD4+ T cells sorted from blood. Subset defined: CD45RA-negative fraction. V is TRBV11-2 and J is TRBJ1-2, with 7 bases matching TRBD1. This receptor was taken from a man aged 18 to 30 in good health. The CDR3 loop is CASSFNRGYGYTF. The CDR3 DNA sequence: TGTGCCAGCAGCTTCAACAGGGGCTATGGCTACACCTTC.